The 12 T cell receptor beta chains below were found in one sample sequenced in a study of T cells in Graves' hyperthyroidism and ophthalmopathy (dated by TCRdb to between 2018 and 2020). The library was generated by multiplex PCR. Sequencing instrument: Illumina HiSeq 2000. Amplification of TCR beta CDR3 regions was carried out from RNA transcripts. The TCR CDR3 was subjected to a first round of RT-PCR using the HTBI primer set and the Qiagen OneStep RT-PCR kit. In TCRdb, the public reads were trimmed at Q25 with fastp and aligned with MiXCR, with productive beta chains retained. A single entry per CDR3 protein holds the most common genes and DNA from its merged rows. Present in this sample are about 600,000 distinct CDR3 sequences, about 16% of which were seen just once. The ten most abundant clones make up 2.5% to 4% of the sample. The sequenced sample was blood. The receptor source for this set is a woman aged 40 to 55 with Graves' ophthalmopathy.

This clonotype is a singleton in its sample. One junction end does not reproduce the germline sequence, and a read error may be involved. The CDR3 DNA follows: TGTGCCAGCAGGAGCGGGGGAGCTAGCACAGGTACGCAGTATTTT. Translated, it gives CASRSGGASTGTQYF. This chain uses TRBV6-1 with TRBJ2-3; 8 nucleotides match TRBD2. The CDR3 is made up of 15 amino acids. CDR1 and CDR2 (germline): MNHNS, SASEGT.

This clonotype was detected many times. The chain employs TRBV10-3 and TRBJ2-5; 8 bases agree with TRBD2. CDR3 length: 15 residues. The V gene end was trimmed by 6 bases and the J gene end by 4 bases; junction bases not matched to a gene: 10. CDR1 ENHRY and CDR2 SYGVKD come from the germline V gene. In nucleotides, the CDR3 is TGTGCCATCAGAGGAGCGGGAGTTAGGTCAGAGACCCAGTACTTC. Encoded protein: CAIRGAGVRSETQYF.

In its sample, this clonotype was seen many times. The V gene is TRBV27, the J gene TRBJ2-7; no definite D call. This CDR3 has 13 amino acids. The V end lost 5 bases, the J end lost 0 bases, and 8 bases lay between the germline ends. CDR1 MNHEY and CDR2 SMNVEV come from the germline V gene (reference sequence). The CDR3 region is CASSLSYSYEQYF. The CDR3 DNA sequence: TGTGCCAGCAGTCTTTCCTACTCCTACGAGCAGTACTTC.

This clonotype came up many times. J is TRBJ2-1 and V is TRBV7-3; D not resolved. Trimming shortened V by 0 bases and J by 8 bases, and 14 bases separated the two germline ends. Germline CDR1 SGHTA, CDR2 FQGTGA. There are 15 residues in the CDR3. CDR3 DNA: TGTGCCAGCAGCTTAACCCCATCCGAATGGGATGAGCAGTTCTTC. Translating gives CASSLTPSEWDEQFF.

A few counts support this clonotype. This chain connects TRBV29-1 to TRBJ1-4; D not resolved. This CDR3 is 12 amino acids long. V dropped 3 bases and J dropped 8 bases, with 10 bases sitting between them. Germline-derived CDR1 and CDR2 are SQVTM and ANQGSEA. CDR3 sequence reads: CSVEIEREKLFF. CDR3 in DNA: TGCAGCGTTGAGATAGAGCGGGAAAAACTGTTTTTT. Together with reference TRBV29-1 and TRBJ1-4, the CDR3 gives the full variable domain: SAVISQKPSRDICQRGTSLTIQCQVDSQVTMMFWYRQQPGQSLTLIATANQGSEATYESGFVIDKFPISRPNLTFSTLTVSNMSPEDSSIYLCSVEIEREKLFFGSGTQLSVL.

This clonotype was picked up a small number of times. The chain is built from TRBV5-5 and TRBJ2-2, with D perhaps TRBD1 or TRBD2 (6 bases each). Germline-derived CDR1 and CDR2 are SGHKS and YYEKEE (reference sequence). The CDR3 spans 14 residues. V lost 4 bases to trimming and J lost 6 bases, with 13 bases between them. CDR3 in amino acids: CASSGLQGSGELFF. The CDR3 DNA reads TGTGCCAGCAGCGGACTACAGGGTTCCGGGGAGCTGTTTTTT.

The chain uses TRBV28 and TRBJ1-1; possible D gene TRBD1, 5 bases. Looked up from germline, CDR1 is MDHEN and CDR2 is SYDVKM. V was trimmed by 7 bases and J by 1 base, leaving 13 bases between them. This CDR3 is built from 14 residues. DNA for the CDR3: TGTGCCAGCACTGGGGCAGGGTCGAACACTGAAGCTTTCTTT. It yields the protein CASTGAGSNTEAFF.

There are a few counts of this clonotype. The chain recombines TRBV9 with TRBJ1-2, with D possibly matching TRBD1 (5 bases). CDR1 is SGDLS and CDR2 is YYNGEE in the germline V gene. The V end lost 1 base, the J end lost 4 bases, and 8 bases lay between the germline ends. The CDR3 runs to 13 residues. Written as DNA, the CDR3 is TGTGCCAGCAGCGTACAGGGATCCTATGGCTACACCTTC. This codes for CASSVQGSYGYTF.

There are many counts of this clonotype. The J gene is TRBJ1-2, the V gene TRBV20-1; D not certain. CDR1 is DFQATT, CDR2 SNEGSKA, per germline (reference sequence). The CDR3 is 15 amino acids. Trimming took off 1 base at V and 1 base at J, with 13 bases between the two ends. The CDR3 bases are TGCAGTGCTAGAGCCGCCCTCCTTAGTAACTATGGCTACACCTTC. Translated, it gives CSARAALLSNYGYTF.

The CDR3 region is CASTALNTEAFF. The CDR3 DNA reads as TGCGCCAGCACGGCGCTGAACACTGAAGCTTTCTTT. The chain joins TRBV4-1 to TRBJ1-1; D gene ambiguous. Looked up from germline, CDR1 is MGHRA and CDR2 is YSYEKL. The CDR3 is 12 amino acids. With 7 bases removed from V and 0 bases from J, the gap between germline ends came to 6 bases.

The chain carries TRBV6-1 and TRBJ2-1; D possibly corresponds to TRBD2 (7 bases). This CDR3 contains 16 residues. V lost 4 bases and J 6 bases, leaving 19 bases between the germline ends. The germline V gene encodes CDR1 MNHNS and CDR2 SASEGT. The CDR3 nucleotides read TGTGCCAGCAGTGCCCTGGGCGGGGGCTGGGGCAATGAGCAGTTCTTC. The encoded protein is CASSALGGGWGNEQFF.

V usage is TRBV20-1 and J usage is TRBJ1-1; no reliable D call. In germline, CDR1 is DFQATT, CDR2 SNEGSKA (reference sequence). CDR3 length equals 14 residues. Between the trimmed V and J ends, which lost 3 bases and 0 bases, there was a span of 11 bases. The CDR3 loop reads CSASPDAMNTEAFF. The CDR3 region has the DNA TGCAGTGCTAGCCCGGATGCCATGAACACTGAAGCTTTCTTT.